The present TCR beta chain was sequenced within a study of blood T cell repertoires in COVID-19. On the study more broadly: From the United States, Italy and Spain came samples of acute and convalescent COVID-19. T cells, B-cell-depleted T cells, or PBMCs supplied cDNA or gDNA.

In the original workflow: Cell counts per sample came from amplifying reference gene primers. Only in-frame clones appear in the TCRdb table, and some are missing; sequencing was by immunoSEQ multiplex PCR. Clone size and the V and J calls come from that table; the DNA yielded D and trimming. The table includes over 200,000 clones, 65% to 85% detected once. The CDR3 totals 14 residues. CDR1 and CDR2 from the germline V gene are SGHRS and YFSETQ. V gave up 4 bases and J gave up 0 bases, with 9 bases separating them. This clone came up once. Material: peripheral blood. The receptor's source is a man at least 80 years old with acute or convalescent COVID-19. This chain connects TRBV5-1 to TRBJ2-3, with D unresolved. In DNA form, the CDR3 reads TGCGCCAGCAGCCTGTTCGGTAGCACAGATACGCAGTATTTT. Its protein is CASSLFGSTDTQYF.